This T cell receptor beta chain originates from a study of control samples from healthy donors and cancer patients. Sequenced by immunoSEQ multiplex PCR; TCRdb stores in-frame clones only, minus some. This sample has roughly 80,000 clones, with about 88% found just once. With 1 base removed from V and 8 bases from J, the gap between germline ends came to 5 bases. From germline, CDR1 is SEHNR and CDR2 FQNEAQ (reference sequence). This CDR3 region has 11 residues. The source is a woman in her forties or fifties in good health. The sample was blood. This sequence joins TRBV7-9 and TRBJ1-2; D ambiguous. CDR3 in DNA: TGTGCCAGCAGCTTAGGGTGGGGCTACACCTTC. It translates to CASSLGWGYTF.